This T cell receptor (beta chain) is drawn from a study of PD-L1 blockade in urothelial cancer. The method was immunoSEQ multiplex PCR; TCRdb's version includes in-frame clones alone and lacks a portion of them. The sample lists about 120,000 clones, 85% to 90% occurring once. As to time point: peripheral blood 6 weeks after treatment start. All patients handed over anywhere from 1 to 8 samples, pretreatment and on-treatment. The CDR3 runs to 15 residues. Germline CDR1 is LNHDA and CDR2 is SQIVND (reference sequence). Trimming at V came to 8 bases and at J to 4 bases, leaving 12 bases not matched to a gene.

The source is a man between 60 and 75 years old with urothelial cancer. The sample here was PBMCs, taken around atezolizumab (anti-PD-L1) treatment. This rearrangement joins TRBV19 to TRBJ2-7, with 9 bases that match TRBD1. The CDR3 nucleotides are TGTGCCAGTCGCGGCGGGACAGGGAGGATTTACGAGCAGTACTTC. This encodes CASRGGTGRIYEQYF.